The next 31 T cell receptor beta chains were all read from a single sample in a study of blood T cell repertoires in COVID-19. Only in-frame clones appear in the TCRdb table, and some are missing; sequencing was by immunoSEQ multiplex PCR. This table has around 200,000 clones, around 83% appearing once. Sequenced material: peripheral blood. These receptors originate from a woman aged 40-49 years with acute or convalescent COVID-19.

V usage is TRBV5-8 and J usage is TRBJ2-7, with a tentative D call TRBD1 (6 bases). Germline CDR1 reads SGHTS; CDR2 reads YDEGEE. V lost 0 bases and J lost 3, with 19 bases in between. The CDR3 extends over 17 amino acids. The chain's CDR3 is CASSLADPGHGDYEQYF. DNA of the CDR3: TGTGCCAGCAGCTTGGCCGACCCGGGACACGGTGACTACGAGCAGTACTTC. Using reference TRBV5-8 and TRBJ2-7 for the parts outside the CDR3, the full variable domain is EAGVTQSPTHLIKTRGQQATLRCSPISGHTSVYWYQQALGLGLQFLLWYDEGEERNRGNFPPRFSGRQFPNYSSELNVNALELEDSALYLCASSLADPGHGDYEQYFGPGTRLTVT.

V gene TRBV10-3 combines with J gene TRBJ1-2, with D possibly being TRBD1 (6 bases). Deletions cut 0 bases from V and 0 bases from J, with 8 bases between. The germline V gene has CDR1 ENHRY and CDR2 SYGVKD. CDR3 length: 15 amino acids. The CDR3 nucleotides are TGTGCCATCAGTGAGTCGGACAGCCCTAACTATGGCTACACCTTC. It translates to CAISESDSPNYGYTF.

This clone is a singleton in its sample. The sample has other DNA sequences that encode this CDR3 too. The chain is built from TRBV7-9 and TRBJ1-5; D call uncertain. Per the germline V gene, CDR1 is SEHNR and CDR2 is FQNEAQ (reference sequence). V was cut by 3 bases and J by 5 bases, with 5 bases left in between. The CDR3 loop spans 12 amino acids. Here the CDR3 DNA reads TGTGCCAGCAGCTTTTCTGATCAGCCCCAGCATTTT. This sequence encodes CASSFSDQPQHF.

The CDR3 reads CASSQTGSETQYF. The DNA for the CDR3 is TGTGCCAGCAGCCAGACAGGGTCGGAGACCCAGTACTTC. This chain connects TRBV12-3 or TRBV12-4 to TRBJ2-5; 7 nucleotides agree with TRBD1. The CDR3 runs 13 residues. V lost 6 bases and J lost 5; bases outside the gene matches: 6.

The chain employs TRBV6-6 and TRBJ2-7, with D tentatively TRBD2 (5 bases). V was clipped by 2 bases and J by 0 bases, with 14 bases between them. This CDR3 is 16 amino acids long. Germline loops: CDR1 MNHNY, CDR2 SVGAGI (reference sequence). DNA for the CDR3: TGTGCCAGCAGTTACCCCGACGGACTCAACTCCTACGAGCAGTACTTC. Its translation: CASSYPDGLNSYEQYF.

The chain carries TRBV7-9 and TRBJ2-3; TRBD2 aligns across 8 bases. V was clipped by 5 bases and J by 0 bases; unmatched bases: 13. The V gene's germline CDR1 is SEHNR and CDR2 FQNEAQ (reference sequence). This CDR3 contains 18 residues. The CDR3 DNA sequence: TGTGCCAGCAGCGTACCCTCAGGACTAGCCGAAAGCACAGATACGCAGTATTTT. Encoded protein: CASSVPSGLAESTDTQYF.

The CDR3 bases are TGCGCCAGCAGATACCATACAGGGGGCGCGGGAAACACCATATATTTT. This gives the protein CASRYHTGGAGNTIYF. The chain is built from TRBV5-1 and TRBJ1-3; 9 nucleotides agree with TRBD1. Germline V gene lookup returns CDR1 SGHRS and CDR2 YFSETQ. Trimming cost V 5 bases and J 4 bases; bases outside gene matches: 10. This CDR3 contains 16 residues.

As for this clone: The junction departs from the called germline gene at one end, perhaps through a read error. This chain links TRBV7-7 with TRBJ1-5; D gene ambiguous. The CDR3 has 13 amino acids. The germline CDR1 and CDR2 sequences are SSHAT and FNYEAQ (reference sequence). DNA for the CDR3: TGTGCTAGCAGCCTTAATCTCAATCAGCCCCAGCATTTT. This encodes CASSLNLNQPQHF.

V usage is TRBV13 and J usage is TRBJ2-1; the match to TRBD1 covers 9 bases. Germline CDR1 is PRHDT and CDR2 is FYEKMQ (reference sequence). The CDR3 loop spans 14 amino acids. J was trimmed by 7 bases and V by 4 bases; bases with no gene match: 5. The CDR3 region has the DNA TGTGCCAGCAGCTACGGGACAGGGCGTAATGAGCAGTTCTTC. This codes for CASSYGTGRNEQFF.

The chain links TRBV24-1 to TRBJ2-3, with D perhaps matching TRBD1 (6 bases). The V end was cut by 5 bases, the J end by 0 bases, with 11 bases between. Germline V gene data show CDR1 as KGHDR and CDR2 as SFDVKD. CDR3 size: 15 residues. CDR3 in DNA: TGTGCCACCAGTGCAGGACAGAGTAGCACAGATACGCAGTATTTT. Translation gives CATSAGQSSTDTQYF.

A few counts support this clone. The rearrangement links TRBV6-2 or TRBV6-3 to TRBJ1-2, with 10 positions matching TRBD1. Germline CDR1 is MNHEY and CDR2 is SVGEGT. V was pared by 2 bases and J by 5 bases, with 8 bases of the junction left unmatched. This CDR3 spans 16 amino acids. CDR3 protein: CASSYLGQGEEYGYTF. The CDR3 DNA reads TGTGCCAGCAGTTACCTTGGACAGGGGGAGGAGTATGGCTACACCTTC.

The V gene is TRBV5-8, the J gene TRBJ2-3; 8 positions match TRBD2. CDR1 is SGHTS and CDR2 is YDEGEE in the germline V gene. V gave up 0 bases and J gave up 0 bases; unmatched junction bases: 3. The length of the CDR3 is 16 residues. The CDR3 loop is CASSLVASGSTDTQYF. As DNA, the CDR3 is TGTGCCAGCAGCTTGGTGGCTAGCGGGAGCACAGATACGCAGTATTTT.

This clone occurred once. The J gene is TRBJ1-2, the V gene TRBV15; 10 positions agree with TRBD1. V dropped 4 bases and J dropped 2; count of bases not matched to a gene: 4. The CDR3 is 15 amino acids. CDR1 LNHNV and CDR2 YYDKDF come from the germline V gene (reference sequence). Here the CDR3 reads CATSIDRGRNYGYTF. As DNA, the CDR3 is TGTGCCACCAGCATAGACAGGGGGCGAAACTATGGCTACACCTTC.

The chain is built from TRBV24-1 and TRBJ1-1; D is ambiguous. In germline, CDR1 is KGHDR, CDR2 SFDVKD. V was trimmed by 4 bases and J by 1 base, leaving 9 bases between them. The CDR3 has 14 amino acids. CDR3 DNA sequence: TGTGCCACCAGTGACCACAGTGCGAACACTGAAGCTTTCTTT. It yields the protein CATSDHSANTEAFF.

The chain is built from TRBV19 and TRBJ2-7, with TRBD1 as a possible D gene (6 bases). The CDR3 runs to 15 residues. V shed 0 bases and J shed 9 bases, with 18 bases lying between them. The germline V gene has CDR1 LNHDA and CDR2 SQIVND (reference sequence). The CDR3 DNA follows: TGTGCCAGTAGTATAGATCTGACAGGCCCTTTCGGGCAGTACTTC. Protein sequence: CASSIDLTGPFGQYF. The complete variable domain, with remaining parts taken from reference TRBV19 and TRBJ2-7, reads DGGITQSPKYLFRKEGQNVTLSCEQNLNHDAMYWYRQDPGQGLRLIYYSQIVNDFQKGDIAEGYSVSREKKESFPLTVTSAQKNPTAFYLCASSIDLTGPFGQYFGPGTRLTVT.

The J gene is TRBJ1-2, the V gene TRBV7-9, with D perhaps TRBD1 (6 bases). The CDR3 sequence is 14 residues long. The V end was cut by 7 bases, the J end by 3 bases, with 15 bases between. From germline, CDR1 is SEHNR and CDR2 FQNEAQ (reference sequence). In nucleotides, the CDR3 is TGTGCCAGCATCCTCTACAGGGCTGACTATGGCTACACCTTC. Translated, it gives CASILYRADYGYTF.

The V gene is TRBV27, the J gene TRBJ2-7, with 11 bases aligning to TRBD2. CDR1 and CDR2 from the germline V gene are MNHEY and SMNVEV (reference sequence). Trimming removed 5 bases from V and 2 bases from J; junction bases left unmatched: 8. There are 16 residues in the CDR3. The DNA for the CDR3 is TGTGCCAGCAGTGGGACTAGCGGACTCCACGCCTACGAGCAGTACTTC. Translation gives CASSGTSGLHAYEQYF.

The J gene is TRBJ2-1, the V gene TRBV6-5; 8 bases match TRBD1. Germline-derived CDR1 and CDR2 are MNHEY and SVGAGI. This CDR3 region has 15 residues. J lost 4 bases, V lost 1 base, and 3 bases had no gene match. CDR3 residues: CASSYYGTGYNEQFF. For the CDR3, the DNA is TGTGCCAGCAGTTACTATGGGACAGGTTACAATGAGCAGTTCTTC.

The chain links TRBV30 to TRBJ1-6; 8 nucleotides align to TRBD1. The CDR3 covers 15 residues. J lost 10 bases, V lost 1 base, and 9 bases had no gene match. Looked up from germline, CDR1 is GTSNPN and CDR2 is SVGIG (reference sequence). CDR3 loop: CAWSASTGVWSPLHF. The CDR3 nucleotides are TGTGCCTGGAGTGCCTCGACAGGGGTTTGGTCACCCCTCCACTTT.

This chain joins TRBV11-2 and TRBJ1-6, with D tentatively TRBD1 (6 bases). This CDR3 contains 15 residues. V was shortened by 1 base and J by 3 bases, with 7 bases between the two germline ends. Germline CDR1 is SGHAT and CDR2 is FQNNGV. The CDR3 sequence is CASSLGGGYNSPLHF. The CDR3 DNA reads TGTGCCAGCAGCTTAGGAGGGGGCTATAATTCACCCCTCCACTTT.

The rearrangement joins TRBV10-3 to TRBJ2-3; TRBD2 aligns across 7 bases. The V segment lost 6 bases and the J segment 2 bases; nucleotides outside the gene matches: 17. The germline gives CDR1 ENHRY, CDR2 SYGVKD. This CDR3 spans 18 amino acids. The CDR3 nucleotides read TGTGCCATCAGGGACGACGGGACTAAGCGCCCAATCACAGATACGCAGTATTTT. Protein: CAIRDDGTKRPITDTQYF.

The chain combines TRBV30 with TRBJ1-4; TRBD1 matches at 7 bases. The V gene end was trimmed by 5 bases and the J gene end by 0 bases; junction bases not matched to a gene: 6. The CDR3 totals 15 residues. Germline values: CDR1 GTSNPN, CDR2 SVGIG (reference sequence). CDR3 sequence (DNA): TGTGCCTGGGCAGGGGGTAGATCAACTAATGAAAAACTGTTTTTT. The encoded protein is CAWAGGRSTNEKLFF.

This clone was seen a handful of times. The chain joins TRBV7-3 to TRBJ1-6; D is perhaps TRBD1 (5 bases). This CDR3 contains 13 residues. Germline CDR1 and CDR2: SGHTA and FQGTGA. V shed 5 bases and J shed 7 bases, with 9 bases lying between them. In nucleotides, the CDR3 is TGTGCCAGCAGCCACGGGGGGAATTCACCCCTCCACTTT. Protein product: CASSHGGNSPLHF.

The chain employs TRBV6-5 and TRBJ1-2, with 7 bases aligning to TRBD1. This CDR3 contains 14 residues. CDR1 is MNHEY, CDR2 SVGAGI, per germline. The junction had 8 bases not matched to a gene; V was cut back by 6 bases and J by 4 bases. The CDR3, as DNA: TGTGCCAGCAGCTACACAGGGGTGGGCTATGGCTACACCTTC. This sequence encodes CASSYTGVGYGYTF.

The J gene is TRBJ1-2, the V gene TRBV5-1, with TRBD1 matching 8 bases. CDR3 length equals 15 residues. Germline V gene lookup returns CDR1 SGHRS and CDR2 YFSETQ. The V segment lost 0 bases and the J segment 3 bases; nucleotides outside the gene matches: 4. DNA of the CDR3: TGCGCCAGCAGCTTGGTGTCAGGGGGCGACTATGGCTACACCTTC. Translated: CASSLVSGGDYGYTF. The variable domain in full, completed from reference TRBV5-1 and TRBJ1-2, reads KAGVTQTPRYLIKTRGQQVTLSCSPISGHRSVSWYQQTPGQGLQFLFEYFSETQRNKGNFPGRFSGRQFSNSRSEMNVSTLELGDSALYLCASSLVSGGDYGYTFGSGTRLTVV.

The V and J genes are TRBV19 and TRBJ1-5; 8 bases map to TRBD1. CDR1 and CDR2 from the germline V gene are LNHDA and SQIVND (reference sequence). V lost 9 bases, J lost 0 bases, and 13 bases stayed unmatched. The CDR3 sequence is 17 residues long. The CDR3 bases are TGTGCCAGCACTTCCCGGACAGGGATTTATAGCAATCAGCCCCAGCATTTT. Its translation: CASTSRTGIYSNQPQHF.

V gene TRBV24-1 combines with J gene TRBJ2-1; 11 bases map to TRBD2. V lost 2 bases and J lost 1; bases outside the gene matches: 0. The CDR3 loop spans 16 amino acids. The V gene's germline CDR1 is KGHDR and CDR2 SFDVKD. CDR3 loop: CATSDSSGRSYNEQFF. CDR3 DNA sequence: TGTGCCACCAGTGATTCTAGCGGGAGGTCCTACAATGAGCAGTTCTTC.

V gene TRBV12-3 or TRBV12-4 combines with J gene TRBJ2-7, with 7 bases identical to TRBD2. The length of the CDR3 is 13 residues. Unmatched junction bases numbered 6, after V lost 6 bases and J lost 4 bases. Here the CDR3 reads CASRKTSRYEQYF. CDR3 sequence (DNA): TGTGCCAGCAGGAAGACTAGCCGGTACGAGCAGTACTTC.

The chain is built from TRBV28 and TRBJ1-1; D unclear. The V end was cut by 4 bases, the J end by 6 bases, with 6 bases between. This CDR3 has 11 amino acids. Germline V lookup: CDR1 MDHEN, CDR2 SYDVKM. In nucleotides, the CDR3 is TGTGCCAGCAGTTACTATGCTGAAGCTTTCTTT. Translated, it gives CASSYYAEAFF.

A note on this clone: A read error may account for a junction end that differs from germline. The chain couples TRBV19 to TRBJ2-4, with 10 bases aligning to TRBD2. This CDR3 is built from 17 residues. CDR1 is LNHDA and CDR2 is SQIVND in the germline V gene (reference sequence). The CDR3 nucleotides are TGTGCCAGTAGGCACCGACCCAAGGGACGGGGACTAGCGAATCTCCACTTC. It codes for CASRHRPKGRGLANLHF.

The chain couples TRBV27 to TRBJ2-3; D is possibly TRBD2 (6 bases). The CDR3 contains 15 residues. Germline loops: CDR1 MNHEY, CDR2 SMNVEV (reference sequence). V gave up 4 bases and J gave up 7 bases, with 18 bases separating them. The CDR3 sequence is CASSWVGGDDNTQYF. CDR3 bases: TGTGCCAGCAGTTGGGTGGGCGGGGACGACAATACGCAGTATTTT.